The entry that follows covers one TCR beta chain sequence. Antigen specificity is unknown. The V gene end was trimmed by 3 bases and the J gene end by 5 bases; junction bases not matched to a gene: 3. The CDR3 spans 14 residues. Germline V gene lookup returns CDR1 MNHEY and CDR2 SMNVEV (reference sequence). This entry belongs to a study of cytomegalovirus exposure and HLA in healthy donors. General study results and limits: Later analysis associated a missense DCLRE1C variant with TCR beta V- and J-gene trimming. A reported reduction in N-insertions relative to the roughly 670-donor mean was seen in an Asian-associated ancestry cluster in a later analysis.

The PCR had 60 Vbeta and 13 Jbeta primers. TCRdb keeps only in-frame clones here, not all; method: immunoSEQ multiplex PCR. The sample totals approximately 140,000 clones. This rearrangement joins TRBV27 to TRBJ1-4; 7 positions agree with TRBD1. Specimen: PBMCs. This receptor was taken from a man between 40 and 49 years old in good health and CMV-seronegative. The CDR3 sequence: CASSLGQRNEKLFF. CDR3 sequence (DNA): TGTGCCAGCAGTTTGGGACAGAGGAATGAAAAACTGTTTTTT. Together with reference TRBV27 and TRBJ1-4, the CDR3 gives the full variable domain: EAQVTQNPRYLITVTGKKLTVTCSQNMNHEYMSWYRQDPGLGLRQIYYSMNVEVTDKGDVPEGYKVSRKEKRNFPLILESPSPNQTSLYFCASSLGQRNEKLFFGSGTQLSVL.